This TCR beta chain was identified during a study of cytomegalovirus exposure and HLA in healthy donors. Study-wide results and limits: One variant, a missense change in DCLRE1C, was linked in a later analysis to TCR beta V- and J-gene trimming. CMV serostatus was the sole immune exposure data available. The study designated over 150 TCR beta chains cytomegalovirus-associated. Fewer N-insertions (relative to the approximately 700-donor mean) were reportedly seen in an Asian-associated ancestry cluster in a later analysis.

Primers: 60 Vbeta forward and 13 Jbeta reverse. Data came from immunoSEQ multiplex PCR; TCRdb stores just in-frame clones and leaves some out. Of about 130,000 clones listed, about 85% are singletons. Notes on this clone: Antigen specificity is unknown. Germline and junction disagree at one end, which may indicate a read error.

The CDR3 covers 14 residues. Germline-derived CDR1 and CDR2 are MGHRA and YSYEKL. Specimen: PBMCs. The sequence was collected from a man aged 18 to 29 in good health and CMV-seropositive. This chain connects TRBV4-1 to TRBJ1-4; a possible D gene is TRBD1 (5 bases). CDR3 residues: CVSSDRATNEKLFF. CDR3 nucleotides: TGCGTCAGCAGCGACAGAGCAACTAATGAAAAACTGTTTTTT.